This TCR beta chain originates from a study of beta chain features in type 1 diabetes. About the study: Examined across all samples were roughly 110,000,000 sorted cells.

Findings and caveats of the study: Shortening that was moderate but significant affected the TCRB CDR3s of Type 1 diabetes patients in all four CD4+ subsets.

Expressed TCRB transcripts were sequenced, since all the RNA that had been isolated was reverse transcribed. Only in-frame clones appear in the TCRdb table, and some are missing; sequencing was by immunoSEQ multiplex PCR. In the table there are a few hundred thousand clones, around 15% of which are singletons. Concerning this clone: Its antigen is not identified.

Per the germline V gene, CDR1 is SGDLS and CDR2 is YYNGEE. The V and J ends lost 4 bases and 0 bases, in that order; junction bases with no gene match: 4. The CDR3 length is 14 residues. Sequencing was performed on naive CD4+ T cells from blood. The TCR was taken from a man aged 30 to 45 with type 1 diabetes. V gene TRBV9 combines with J gene TRBJ2-7; 7 nucleotides align to TRBD2. CDR3 loop: CASSTRDYSYEQYF. The CDR3 region has the DNA TGTGCCAGCAGCACAAGGGACTACTCCTACGAGCAGTACTTC.